The 11 T cell receptor beta chains listed next were all sequenced from one sample in a study of T cell responses to AZD1222 COVID-19 vaccine. Measured with immunoSEQ multiplex PCR; TCRdb has only the in-frame clones, and not every one. The table lists roughly 120,000 clones, less than 90% of them singletons. The specimen was peripheral blood, collected on day 0 of AZD1222 vaccination. Source of these receptors: an adult in good health.

The chain carries TRBV13 and TRBJ1-1; 8 bases agree with TRBD1. V shed 5 bases and J 1 base; nucleotides not matched to a gene: 6. Germline V CDR1 and CDR2: PRHDT, FYEKMQ (reference sequence). This CDR3 is 15 amino acids long. CDR3 in amino acids: CASSPGQGGNTEAFF. The CDR3 DNA follows: TGTGCCAGCAGCCCCGGACAGGGAGGGAACACTGAAGCTTTCTTT.

The rearrangement joins TRBV27 to TRBJ2-2; no firm D call. Germline V gene data show CDR1 as MNHEY and CDR2 as SMNVEV (reference sequence). There are 12 residues in the CDR3. V was shortened by 5 bases and J by 7 bases, with 8 bases between the two germline ends. CDR3 sequence (DNA): TGTGCCAGCAGTCACCTGGGCGGGGAGCTGTTTTTT. As protein: CASSHLGGELFF.

The chain couples TRBV18 to TRBJ1-1; no firm D call. This CDR3 contains 13 residues. V lost 2 bases to trimming and J lost 0 bases, with 4 bases between them. Germline V gene lookup returns CDR1 KGHSH and CDR2 LQKENI. Written as DNA, the CDR3 is TGTGCCAGCTCACCAACCTTGAACACTGAAGCTTTCTTT. Translating gives CASSPTLNTEAFF.

The chain employs TRBV11-2 and TRBJ1-1; 7 bases are a match to TRBD1. Germline loops: CDR1 SGHAT, CDR2 FQNNGV. The CDR3 runs 13 residues. Unmatched junction bases numbered 5, after V lost 3 bases and J lost 7 bases. The CDR3 spells CASSLTGRHEAFF. The CDR3 DNA follows: TGTGCCAGCAGCTTGACAGGGCGGCATGAAGCTTTCTTT.

The chain employs TRBV6-5 and TRBJ1-1; TRBD1 matches at 8 bases. Germline values: CDR1 MNHEY, CDR2 SVGAGI. Germline trimming cut 6 bases from V and 4 bases from J; bases unmatched to any gene: 7. This CDR3 contains 14 residues. The CDR3 protein is CASRRDRGATEAFF. In nucleotides, the CDR3 is TGTGCCAGCAGGAGAGACAGGGGAGCCACTGAAGCTTTCTTT.

The chain uses TRBV28 and TRBJ2-1, with D perhaps TRBD1 or TRBD2 (5 bases each). The CDR3 covers 16 residues. CDR1 MDHEN and CDR2 SYDVKM come from the germline V gene. V shed 1 base and J shed 2 bases, with 12 bases lying between them. CDR3 nucleotide sequence: TGTGCCAGCAGTTTATCACTCGGGGCCGCCTACAATGAGCAGTTCTTC. This codes for CASSLSLGAAYNEQFF.

This clone was recorded only once. The rearrangement uses TRBV28 and TRBJ2-1; the match to TRBD1 covers 9 bases. Germline-derived CDR1 and CDR2 are MDHEN and SYDVKM. V shed 4 bases and J 8 bases; nucleotides not matched to a gene: 15. The length of the CDR3 is 17 residues. CDR3 DNA sequence: TGTGCCAGCAGTTCAATATTCCGGGACAGGGTGTCGGATGAGCAGTTCTTC. Translating gives CASSSIFRDRVSDEQFF.

Details on this clone: Other DNA sequences from this sample encode an identical CDR3 as well. Here the CDR3 reads CASSLEETQYF. The CDR3 DNA follows: TGCGCCAGCAGCTTGGAAGAGACCCAGTACTTC. This sequence joins TRBV5-1 and TRBJ2-5; no definite D call. The V gene lost 0 bases and the J gene lost 3 bases, with 0 bases spanning the gap. The CDR3 sequence is 11 residues long. Germline V gives CDR1 SGHRS, CDR2 YFSETQ.

V and J are TRBV15 and TRBJ2-2; no clear D. Germline V gives CDR1 LNHNV, CDR2 YYDKDF (reference sequence). The V end was cut by 7 bases, the J end by 4 bases, with 16 bases between. The CDR3 covers 15 residues. The CDR3 reads CATKGPRLGTGELFF. The DNA of the CDR3 is TGTGCCACCAAGGGCCCGCGGCTAGGCACCGGGGAGCTGTTTTTT.

The chain joins TRBV29-1 to TRBJ2-7; D ambiguous. This CDR3 contains 14 residues. Germline-derived CDR1 and CDR2 are SQVTM and ANQGSEA. V lost 6 bases and J lost 1, with 16 bases in between. This CDR3 is CSVELPGVSYEQYF. The DNA for the CDR3 is TGCAGCGTAGAACTCCCAGGCGTTTCCTACGAGCAGTACTTC.

The chain carries TRBV3-1 (or the pseudogene TRBV3-2) and TRBJ2-1, with a weak D call TRBD2 (5 bases). Germline-derived CDR1 and CDR2 are LGHDT and YNNKEL (reference sequence). The CDR3 length is 16 residues. Between the trimmed V and J ends, which lost 1 base and 4 bases, there was a span of 14 bases. The CDR3 DNA follows: TGTGCCAGCAGCCAAGTACGGAGCGGAAAATACAATGAGCAGTTCTTC. Translating it yields CASSQVRSGKYNEQFF.